This TCR beta chain was retrieved from a study of molecular identifiers for immune sequencing clone quantification. Findings of the study overall: For effector cells, clones above 20 RNA copies held over 97% of molecules; for naive cells, under 1%. Spike-in Jurkat TCR RNA from a single cell reportedly registered among approximately 900,000 naive cells.

With 7 bases removed from V and 0 bases from J, the gap between germline ends came to 13 bases. The CDR3 contains 16 residues. Germline lookup yields CDR1 LGHNA and CDR2 YSLEER. Using its own MiXCR run on the PCR reads, TCRdb lists one record per CDR3 protein. The table records 350,000 or so distinct CDR3 sequences, over 20% of them present only once. The sample holds many counts of this clonotype. Its antigen is unknown. Sorted naive CD8 T cells were those defined as CD8+CD4-CCR7+CD45RA+. The TCR was taken from a human donor in good health. Some libraries in this study had Jurkat cell RNA spiked in. The rearrangement joins TRBV4-3 to TRBJ2-6; unclear D gene. The source material was naive CD8+ T cells from blood, with Jurkat cell RNA spiked in. Subset of the sample: FACS-sorted CD8+CD4-CCR7+CD45RA+ naive T cells. This CDR3 reads CASNPEISSGANVLTF. In DNA, the CDR3 is TGCGCCAGCAACCCAGAAATTAGCTCTGGGGCCAACGTCCTGACTTTC.